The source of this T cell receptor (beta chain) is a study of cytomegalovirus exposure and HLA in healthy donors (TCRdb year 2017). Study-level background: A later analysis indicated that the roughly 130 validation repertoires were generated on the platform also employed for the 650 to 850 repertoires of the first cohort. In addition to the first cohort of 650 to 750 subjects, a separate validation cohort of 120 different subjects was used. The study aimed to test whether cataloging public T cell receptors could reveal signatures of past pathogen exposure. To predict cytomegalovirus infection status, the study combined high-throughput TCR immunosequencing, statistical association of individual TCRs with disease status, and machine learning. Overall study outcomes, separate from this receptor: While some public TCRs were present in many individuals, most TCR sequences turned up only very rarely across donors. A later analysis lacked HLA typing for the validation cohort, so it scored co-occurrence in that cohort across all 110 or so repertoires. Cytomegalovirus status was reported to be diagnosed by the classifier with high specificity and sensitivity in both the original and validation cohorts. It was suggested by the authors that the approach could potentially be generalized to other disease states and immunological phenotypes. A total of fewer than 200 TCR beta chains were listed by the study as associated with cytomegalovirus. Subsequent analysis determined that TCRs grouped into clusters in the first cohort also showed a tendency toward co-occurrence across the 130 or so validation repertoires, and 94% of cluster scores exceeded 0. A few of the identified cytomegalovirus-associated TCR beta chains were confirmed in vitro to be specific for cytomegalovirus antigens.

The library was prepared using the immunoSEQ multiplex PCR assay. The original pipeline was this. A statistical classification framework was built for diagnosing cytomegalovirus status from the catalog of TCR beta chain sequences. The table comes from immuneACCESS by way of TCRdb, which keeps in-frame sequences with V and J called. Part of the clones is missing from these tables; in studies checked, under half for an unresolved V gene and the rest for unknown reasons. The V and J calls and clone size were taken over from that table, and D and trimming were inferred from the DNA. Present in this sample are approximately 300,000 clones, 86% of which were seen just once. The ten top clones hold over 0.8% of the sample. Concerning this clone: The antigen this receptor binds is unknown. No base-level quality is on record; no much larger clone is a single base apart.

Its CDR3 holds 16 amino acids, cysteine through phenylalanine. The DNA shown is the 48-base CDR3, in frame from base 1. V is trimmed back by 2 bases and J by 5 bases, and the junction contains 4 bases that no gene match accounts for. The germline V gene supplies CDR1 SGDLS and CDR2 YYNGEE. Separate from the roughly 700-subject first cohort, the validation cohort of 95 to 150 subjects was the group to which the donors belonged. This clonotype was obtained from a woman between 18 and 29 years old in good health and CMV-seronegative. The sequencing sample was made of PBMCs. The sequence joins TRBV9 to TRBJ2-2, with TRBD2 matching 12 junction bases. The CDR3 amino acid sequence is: CASSVSGTSGTGELFF. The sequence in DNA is TGTGCCAGCAGCGTTTCCGGGACTAGCGGGACCGGGGAGCTGTTTTTT.